This T cell receptor beta chain was recovered during a study of cytomegalovirus exposure and HLA in healthy donors. Broader study findings: It was reportedly the case that the classifier diagnosed cytomegalovirus status with high specificity and sensitivity. Further analysis was carried out later, and it showed several of the most significant clusters appearing linked to common viral pathogens.

The PCR was carried out with 60 Vbeta primers and 13 Jbeta primers. Here immunoSEQ multiplex PCR was the method, and the copy in TCRdb shows in-frame clones only, minus some. The sample records about 150,000 clones, 72% being singletons. A note on this clone: Its antigen remains unknown.

Germline CDR1 is SGHVS and CDR2 is FNYEAQ. The CDR3 loop spans 12 amino acids. V gave up 2 bases and J gave up 8 bases, with 7 bases separating them. The donors comprised healthy bone marrow donors. The sequenced sample was PBMCs. The clonotype comes from a man between 40 and 49 years old in good health and CMV-seronegative. The genes are TRBV7-6 and TRBJ2-1; D is possibly TRBD2 (5 bases). CDR3 loop: CASSLTGDEQFF. In nucleotides, the CDR3 is TGTGCCAGCAGCTTAACCGGGGATGAGCAGTTCTTC.